Listed below are T cell receptor beta chains from one sample, sequenced in a study of graft-versus-host responses after intestinal transplantation. No antigen is known for these receptors. Sequencing used immunoSEQ multiplex PCR; TCRdb keeps in-frame clones, though not all of them. The profile shows 100,000 or so clones, 80% to 95% of them singletons. The material sequenced was unstimulated CD4+ T cells sorted from spleen or lymph node cells, taken before intestinal transplant. These receptors came from a human donor who received an intestinal transplant. Both conserved end residues are part of each CDR3. The order of the fields is CDR3 DNA, CDR3 protein, J gene, clone size, D gene, V gene. A D gene is named only where the DNA matches it firmly. The size entry is marked missing in some rows and otherwise reads once, few, many or a size class.

TGTGCCAGCTCACCACGGGGGACAGGGTTCGGTTATGGTGACGACACTGAAGCTTTCTTT	CASSPRGTGFGYGDDTEAFF	TRBJ1-1	.	TRBD1	TRBV18
TGTGCCAGCAGCTTGGGGAAGCGGGGAGCCTACAATGAGCAGTTCTTC	CASSLGKRGAYNEQFF	TRBJ2-1	.	TRBD2	TRBV5-4
TGTGCCAGCAGTTTATTGGGGACAGGGTTCAGTCAGCCCCAGCATTTT	CASSLLGTGFSQPQHF	TRBJ1-5	.	TRBD1	TRBV28
TGTGCCAGCAGCGACTGGGGGGGGAACACTGAAGCTTTCTTT	CASSDWGGNTEAFF	TRBJ1-1	few	.	TRBV6-6
TGTGCTAGTGGTCCCACGGGGACAGGAAAATCCTACGAGCAGTACTTC	CASGPTGTGKSYEQYF	TRBJ2-7	.	TRBD1	TRBV12-5
TGTGCCAGCAGCGGCGGACAGAAGAACACTGAAGCTTTCTTT	CASSGGQKNTEAFF	TRBJ1-1	once	.	TRBV9
TGTGCCTGGAGTCCGGGGGGGACAGGGACCTCTGGGGCCAACGTCCTGACTTTC	CAWSPGGTGTSGANVLTF	TRBJ2-6	.	.	TRBV30
TGTGCCAGCAGCCAACGGGCGGCAGGGATAGTGAGTGTGGGTGGGAATGAGCAGTTCTTC	CASSQRAAGIVSVGGNEQFF	TRBJ2-1	.	.	TRBV4-2
TGCGCCAGCAGCCGAAGACAGGGGCCGAACACTGAAGCTTTCTTT	CASSRRQGPNTEAFF	TRBJ1-1	.	TRBD1	TRBV4-3
TGTGCCAGCAGTGAATCGGGGAGTTTCGGAAACACCATATATTTT	CASSESGSFGNTIYF	TRBJ1-3	.	.	TRBV2
TGTGCCAGCAGCCCTAGAGGGGGTTTGAGCGGCTACACCTTC	CASSPRGGLSGYTF	TRBJ1-2	.	.	TRBV7-8
TGTGCCAGCAGTCAAGGGACTAGCGGGAGTGTTACGCAGTATTTT	CASSQGTSGSVTQYF	TRBJ2-3	.	TRBD2	TRBV7-9
TGCGCCAGCAGCTTGGCCCCTAGCGGGGCGTCCTACGAGCAGTACTTC	CASSLAPSGASYEQYF	TRBJ2-7	.	TRBD2	TRBV5-1
TGTGCCAGCAGCACGCGGCTGTCTTCGGAAAACACTGAAGCTTTCTTT	CASSTRLSSENTEAFF	TRBJ1-1	.	.	TRBV5-4
TGTGCCAGCAGCCAATTTGAGGTACCCTACGAGCAGTACTTC	CASSQFEVPYEQYF	TRBJ2-7	once	.	TRBV16